This TCR beta chain originates from a study of CD8 T cells in ankylosing spondylitis (dated by TCRdb to 2016 to 2017). As for the study more broadly: To find TCR variants linked to disease, the study profiled T cell receptor beta repertoires in ankylosing spondylitis patients and healthy donors. The full study cohort comprised some 27 ankylosing spondylitis patients and over a hundred healthy donors. Samples of peripheral blood were taken, and for ankylosing spondylitis patients, synovial fluid was collected as well. Study-wide conclusions, independent of this receptor: Significant enrichment of the disease-linked clones was reported in matched synovial fluid samples from ankylosing spondylitis patients. Some TCR beta motif variants had previously been reported in synovial fluid and blood of reactive arthritis patients, which suggested common disease-initiation mechanisms. The disease-linked clones showed a CD8+ phenotype and occurred at relatively low frequencies in peripheral blood. A TCR beta motif of 7 or 8 highly homologous amino acid variants appeared characteristic of blood from ankylosing spondylitis patients.

Sequenced using an Illumina HiSeq 2500. TCR beta libraries were prepared by quantitative 5'-RACE with molecular barcodes. The authors' pipeline ran thus. Disease-linked TCR variants were identified with a new computational method built on a probabilistic model of VDJ rearrangement. In-frame beta chains were kept once TCRdb had trimmed the public reads at Q25 with fastp and called clones with MiXCR. Identical CDR3 proteins give one entry, which carries the most common genes and DNA. The V and J calls shown here were made by TCRdb, not taken from the authors' results. This sample is represented by about 540,000 distinct CDR3 sequences; more than 9.5% of them were singletons. The ten largest clones capture over 6.5% of the sample. Ten or more counts support this clonotype. Its antigen remains undetermined. No much larger clonotype is one base removed from it; base qualities were not supplied. The TCR sequence derives from a male donor with ankylosing spondylitis. The sample comprised blood, either unsorted or a sorted T cell fraction (not recorded which).

DNA sequence: TGCAGCGTCCAACCCCAGGGGGCGCGAACTGAAGCTTTCTTT. It is translated as CSVQPQGARTEAFF. The chain is assembled from TRBV29-1 and TRBJ1-1; TRBD1 agrees with 8 junctional bases. Germline trimming amounts to 6 bases on V and 5 bases on J, with 11 as the count of junction bases outside the gene matches. The germline V gene gives CDR1 as SQVTM and CDR2 as ANQGSEA. CDR3 length: 14 amino acids, cysteine to phenylalanine. The CDR3 DNA has 42 bases and is translated from base 1.